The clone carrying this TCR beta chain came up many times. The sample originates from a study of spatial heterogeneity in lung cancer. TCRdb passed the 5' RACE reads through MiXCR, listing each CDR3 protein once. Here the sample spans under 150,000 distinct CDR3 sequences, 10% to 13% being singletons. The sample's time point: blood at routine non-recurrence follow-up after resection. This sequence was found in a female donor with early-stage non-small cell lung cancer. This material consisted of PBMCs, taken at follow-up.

CDR3 sequence reads: CSARVDRRYGEAFF. DNA of the CDR3: TGCAGTGCTAGAGTTGATAGGCGCTACGGTGAAGCTTTCTTT. The chain employs TRBV20-1 and TRBJ1-1; D remains unclear. CDR3 length: 14 residues. Per the germline V gene, CDR1 is DFQATT and CDR2 is SNEGSKA (reference sequence). V was clipped by 1 base and J by 7 bases, with 16 bases between them.